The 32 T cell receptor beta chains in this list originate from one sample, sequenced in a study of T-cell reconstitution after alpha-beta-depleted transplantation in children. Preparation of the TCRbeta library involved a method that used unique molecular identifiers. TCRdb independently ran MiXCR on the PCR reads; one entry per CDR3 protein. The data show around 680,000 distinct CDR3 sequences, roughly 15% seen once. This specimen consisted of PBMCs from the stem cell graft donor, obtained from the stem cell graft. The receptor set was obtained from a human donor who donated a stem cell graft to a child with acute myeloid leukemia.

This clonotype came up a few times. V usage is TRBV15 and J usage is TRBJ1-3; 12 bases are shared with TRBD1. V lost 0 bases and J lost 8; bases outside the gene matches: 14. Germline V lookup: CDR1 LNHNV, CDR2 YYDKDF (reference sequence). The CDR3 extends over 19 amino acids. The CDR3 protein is CATSRDLVKGQGAGDTIYF. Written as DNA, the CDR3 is TGTGCCACCAGCAGAGATCTGGTAAAGGGACAGGGGGCCGGGGACACCATATATTTT.

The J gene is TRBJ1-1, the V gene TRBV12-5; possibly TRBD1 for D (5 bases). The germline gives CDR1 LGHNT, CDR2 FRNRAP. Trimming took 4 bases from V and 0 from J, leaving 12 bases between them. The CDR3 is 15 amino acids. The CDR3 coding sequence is TGTGCTAGTGGTTCTTCCGGGACGGTGAACACTGAAGCTTTCTTT. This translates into CASGSSGTVNTEAFF.

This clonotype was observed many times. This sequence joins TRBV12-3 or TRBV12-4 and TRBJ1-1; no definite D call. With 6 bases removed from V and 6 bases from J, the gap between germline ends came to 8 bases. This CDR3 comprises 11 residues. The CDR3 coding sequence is TGTGCCAGCAGCCTACAGCCTGAAGCTTTCTTT. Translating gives CASSLQPEAFF.

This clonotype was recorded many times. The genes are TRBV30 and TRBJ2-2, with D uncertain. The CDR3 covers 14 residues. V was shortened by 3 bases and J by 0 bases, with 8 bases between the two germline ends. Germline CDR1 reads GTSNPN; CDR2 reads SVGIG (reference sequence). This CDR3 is CAWSELSNTGELFF. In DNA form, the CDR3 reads TGTGCCTGGAGCGAGCTTTCGAACACCGGGGAGCTGTTTTTT.

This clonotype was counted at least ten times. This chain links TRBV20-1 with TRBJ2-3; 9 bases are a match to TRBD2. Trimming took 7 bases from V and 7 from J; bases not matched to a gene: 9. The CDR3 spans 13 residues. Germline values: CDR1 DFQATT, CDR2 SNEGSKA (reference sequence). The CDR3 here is CSVVGLADHTQYF. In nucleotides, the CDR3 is TGCAGTGTCGTGGGACTAGCTGATCATACGCAGTATTTT.

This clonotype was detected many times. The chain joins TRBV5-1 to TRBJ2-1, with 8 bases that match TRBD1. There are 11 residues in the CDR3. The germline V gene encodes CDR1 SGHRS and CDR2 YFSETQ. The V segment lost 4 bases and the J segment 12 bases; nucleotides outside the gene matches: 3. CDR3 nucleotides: TGCGCCAGCAGCCGCGGACAGGGGCAGTTCTTC. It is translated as CASSRGQGQFF. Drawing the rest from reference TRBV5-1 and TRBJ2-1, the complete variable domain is KAGVTQTPRYLIKTRGQQVTLSCSPISGHRSVSWYQQTPGQGLQFLFEYFSETQRNKGNFPGRFSGRQFSNSRSEMNVSTLELGDSALYLCASSRGQGQFFGPGTRLTVL.

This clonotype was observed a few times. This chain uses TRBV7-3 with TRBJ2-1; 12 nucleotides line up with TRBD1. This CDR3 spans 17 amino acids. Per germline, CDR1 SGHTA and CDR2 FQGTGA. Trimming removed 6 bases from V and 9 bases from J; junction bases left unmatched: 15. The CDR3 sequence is CASSFPEGQGAPGEQFF. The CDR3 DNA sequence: TGTGCCAGCAGTTTTCCTGAGGGACAGGGGGCGCCGGGTGAGCAGTTCTTC.

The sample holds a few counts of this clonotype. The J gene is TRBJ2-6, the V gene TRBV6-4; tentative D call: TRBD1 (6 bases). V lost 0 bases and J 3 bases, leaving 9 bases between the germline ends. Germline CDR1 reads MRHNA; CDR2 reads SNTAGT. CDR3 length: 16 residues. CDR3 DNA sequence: TGTGCCAGCAGTGACTCGAGCAGGGGTGGGGCCAACGTCCTGACTTTC. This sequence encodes CASSDSSRGGANVLTF.

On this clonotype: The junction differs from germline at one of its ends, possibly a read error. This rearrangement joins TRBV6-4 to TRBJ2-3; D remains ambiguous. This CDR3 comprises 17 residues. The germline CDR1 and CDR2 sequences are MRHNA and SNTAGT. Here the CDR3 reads CSSSEESVLSSTDTQYF. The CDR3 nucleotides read TGTTCCAGCAGTGAAGAAAGTGTTTTATCTAGCACAGATACGCAGTATTTT.

The CDR3 coding sequence is TGTGCCAGCAGCTTGGCCTATACAGGTTCCCTCGCCGAGCAGTACTTC. It is translated as CASSLAYTGSLAEQYF. The chain couples TRBV5-5 to TRBJ2-7; tentatively, D is TRBD1 (5 bases). The CDR3 is 16 amino acids. Looked up from germline, CDR1 is SGHKS and CDR2 is YYEKEE (reference sequence). The V gene lost 0 bases and the J gene lost 6 bases, with 19 bases spanning the gap.

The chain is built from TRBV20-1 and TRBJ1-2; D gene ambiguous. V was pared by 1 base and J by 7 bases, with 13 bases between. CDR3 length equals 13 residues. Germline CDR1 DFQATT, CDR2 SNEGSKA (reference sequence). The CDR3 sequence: CSARVEGVAGYTF. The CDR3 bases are TGCAGTGCTAGAGTGGAGGGAGTGGCTGGCTACACCTTC.

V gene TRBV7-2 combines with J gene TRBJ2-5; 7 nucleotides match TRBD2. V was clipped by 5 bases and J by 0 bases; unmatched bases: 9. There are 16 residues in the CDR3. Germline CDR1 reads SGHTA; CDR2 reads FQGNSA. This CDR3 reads CASSHGFGTNQETQYF. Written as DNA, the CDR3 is TGTGCCAGCAGCCACGGGTTTGGGACTAACCAAGAGACCCAGTACTTC.

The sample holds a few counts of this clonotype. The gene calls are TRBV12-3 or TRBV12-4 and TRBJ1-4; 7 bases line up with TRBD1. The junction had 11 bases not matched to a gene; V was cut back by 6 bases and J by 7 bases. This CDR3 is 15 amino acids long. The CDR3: CASRRYRGGGEKLFF. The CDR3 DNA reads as TGTGCCAGCAGGCGATACAGGGGTGGTGGTGAAAAACTGTTTTTT.

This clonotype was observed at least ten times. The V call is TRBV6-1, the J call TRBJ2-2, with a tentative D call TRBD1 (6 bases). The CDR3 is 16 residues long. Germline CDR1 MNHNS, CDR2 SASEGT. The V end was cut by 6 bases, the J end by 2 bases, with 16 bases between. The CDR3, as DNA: TGTGCCAGCAGCTGGACGGGACATCGAAACACCGGGGAGCTGTTTTTT. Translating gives CASSWTGHRNTGELFF.

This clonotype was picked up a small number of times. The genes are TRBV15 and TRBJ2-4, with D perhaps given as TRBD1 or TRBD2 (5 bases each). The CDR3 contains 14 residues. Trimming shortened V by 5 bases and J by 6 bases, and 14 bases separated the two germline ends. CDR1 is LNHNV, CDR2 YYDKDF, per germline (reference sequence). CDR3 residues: CATSQQRQGNIQYF. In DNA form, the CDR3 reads TGTGCCACCAGCCAACAGCGGCAGGGAAACATTCAGTACTTC.

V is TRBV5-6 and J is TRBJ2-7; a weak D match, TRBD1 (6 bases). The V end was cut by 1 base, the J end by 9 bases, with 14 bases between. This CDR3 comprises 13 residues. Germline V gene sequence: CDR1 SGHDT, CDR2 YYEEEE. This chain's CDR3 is CASSLNVGHRQYV. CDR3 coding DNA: TGTGCCAGCAGCTTGAATGTGGGACATCGGCAGTACGTC.

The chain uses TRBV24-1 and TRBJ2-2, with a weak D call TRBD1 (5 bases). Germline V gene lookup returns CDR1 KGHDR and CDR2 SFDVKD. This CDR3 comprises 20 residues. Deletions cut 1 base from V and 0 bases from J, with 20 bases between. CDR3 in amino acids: CATSDFDRHQALANTGELFF. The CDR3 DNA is TGTGCCACCAGTGATTTTGACAGACACCAAGCTCTCGCGAACACCGGGGAGCTGTTTTTT.

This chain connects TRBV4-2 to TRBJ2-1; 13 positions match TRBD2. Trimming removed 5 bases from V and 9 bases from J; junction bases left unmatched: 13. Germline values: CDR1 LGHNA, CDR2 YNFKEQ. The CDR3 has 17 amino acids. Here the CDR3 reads CASSYETSGGTGSEQFF. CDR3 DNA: TGTGCCAGCAGCTACGAGACTAGCGGGGGGACCGGGAGTGAGCAGTTCTTC.

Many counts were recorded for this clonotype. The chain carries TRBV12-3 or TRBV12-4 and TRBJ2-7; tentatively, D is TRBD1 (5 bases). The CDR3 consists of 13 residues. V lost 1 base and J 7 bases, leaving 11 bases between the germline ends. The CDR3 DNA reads TGTGCCAGCAGTTTAGGTCGCCAGGGAGAGCAGTACTTC. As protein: CASSLGRQGEQYF.

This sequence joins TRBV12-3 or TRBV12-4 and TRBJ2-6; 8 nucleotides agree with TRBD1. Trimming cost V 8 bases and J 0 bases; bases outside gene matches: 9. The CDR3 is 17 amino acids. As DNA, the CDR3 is TGTGCCAGCCGGACTGGACAGGGAGTCTCTGGGGCCAACGTCCTGACTTTC. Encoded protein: CASRTGQGVSGANVLTF.

In DNA form, the CDR3 reads TGTGCCAGCAGCTTAGCGGGACAGCCCTTCTATGGCTACACCTTC. It is translated as CASSLAGQPFYGYTF. The gene calls are TRBV7-9 and TRBJ1-2; 7 positions match TRBD1. After removal of 0 bases from V and 4 bases from J, the junction contained 5 bases not matched to a gene. Per the germline V gene, CDR1 is SEHNR and CDR2 is FQNEAQ (reference sequence). This CDR3 is built from 15 residues. Looking up the rest from reference TRBV7-9 and TRBJ1-2 gives the full variable domain: DTGVSQNPRHKITKRGQNVTFRCDPISEHNRLYWYRQTLGQGPEFLTYFQNEAQLEKSRLLSDRFSAERPKGSFSTLEIQRTEQGDSAMYLCASSLAGQPFYGYTFGSGTRLTVV.

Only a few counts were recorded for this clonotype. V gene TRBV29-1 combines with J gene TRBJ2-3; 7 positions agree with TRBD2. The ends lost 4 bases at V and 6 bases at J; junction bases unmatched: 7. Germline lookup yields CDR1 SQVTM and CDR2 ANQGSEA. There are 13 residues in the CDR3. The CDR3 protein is CSVARREVDTQYF. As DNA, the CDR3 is TGCAGCGTTGCGCGCCGGGAGGTGGATACGCAGTATTTT.

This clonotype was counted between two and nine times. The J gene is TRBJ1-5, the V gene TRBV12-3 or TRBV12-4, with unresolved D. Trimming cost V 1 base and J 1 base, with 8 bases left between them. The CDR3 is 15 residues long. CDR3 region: CASSLDIRSNQPQHF. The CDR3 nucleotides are TGTGCCAGCAGTTTAGATATAAGGAGCAATCAGCCCCAGCATTTT.

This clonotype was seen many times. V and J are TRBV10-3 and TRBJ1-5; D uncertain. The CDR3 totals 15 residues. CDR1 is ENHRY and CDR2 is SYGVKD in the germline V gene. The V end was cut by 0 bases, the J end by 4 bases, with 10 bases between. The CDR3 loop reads CAISESGTVNQPQHF. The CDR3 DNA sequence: TGTGCCATCAGTGAGTCAGGTACAGTAAATCAGCCCCAGCATTTT.

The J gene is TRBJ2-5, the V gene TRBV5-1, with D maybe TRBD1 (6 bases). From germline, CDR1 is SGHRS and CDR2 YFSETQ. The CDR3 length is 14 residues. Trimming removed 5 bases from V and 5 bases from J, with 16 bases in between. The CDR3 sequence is CASRTTGLRETQYF. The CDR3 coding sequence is TGCGCCAGCAGAACGACAGGTCTTCGGGAGACCCAGTACTTC.

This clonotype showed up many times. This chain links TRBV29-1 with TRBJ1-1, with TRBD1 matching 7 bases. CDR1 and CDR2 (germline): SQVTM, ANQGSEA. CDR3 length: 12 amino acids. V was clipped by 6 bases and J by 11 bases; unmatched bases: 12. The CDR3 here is CSVERGGMGAFF. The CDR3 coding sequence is TGCAGCGTCGAAAGAGGGGGCATGGGGGCTTTCTTT. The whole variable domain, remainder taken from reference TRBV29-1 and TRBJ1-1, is SAVISQKPSRDICQRGTSLTIQCQVDSQVTMMFWYRQQPGQSLTLIATANQGSEATYESGFVIDKFPISRPNLTFSTLTVSNMSPEDSSIYLCSVERGGMGAFFGQGTRLTVV.

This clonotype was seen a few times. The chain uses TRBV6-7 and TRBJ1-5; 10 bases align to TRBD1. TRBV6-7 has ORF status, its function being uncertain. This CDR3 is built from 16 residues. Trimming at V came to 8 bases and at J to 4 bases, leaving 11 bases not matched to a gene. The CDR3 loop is CASYNRDRGPNQPQHF. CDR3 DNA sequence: TGTGCCAGCTATAACCGGGACAGGGGCCCTAATCAGCCCCAGCATTTT.

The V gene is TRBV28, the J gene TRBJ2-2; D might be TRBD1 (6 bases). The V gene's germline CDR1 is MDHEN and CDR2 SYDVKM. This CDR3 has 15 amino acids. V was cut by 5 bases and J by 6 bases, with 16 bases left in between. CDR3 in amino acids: CASSRGQGLAGELFF. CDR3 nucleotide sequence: TGTGCCAGCAGTCGAGGCCAGGGGTTGGCCGGGGAGCTGTTTTTT. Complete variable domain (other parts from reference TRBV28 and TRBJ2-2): DVKVTQSSRYLVKRTGEKVFLECVQDMDHENMFWYRQDPGLGLRLIYFSYDVKMKEKGDIPEGYSVSREKKERFSLILESASTNQTSMYLCASSRGQGLAGELFFGEGSRLTVL.

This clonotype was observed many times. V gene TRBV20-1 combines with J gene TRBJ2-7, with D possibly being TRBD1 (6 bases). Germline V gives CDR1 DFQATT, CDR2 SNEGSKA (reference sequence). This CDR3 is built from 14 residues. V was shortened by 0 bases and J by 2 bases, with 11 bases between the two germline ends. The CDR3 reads CSARDQAGAYEQYF. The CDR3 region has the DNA TGCAGTGCTAGAGATCAGGCAGGGGCCTACGAGCAGTACTTC.

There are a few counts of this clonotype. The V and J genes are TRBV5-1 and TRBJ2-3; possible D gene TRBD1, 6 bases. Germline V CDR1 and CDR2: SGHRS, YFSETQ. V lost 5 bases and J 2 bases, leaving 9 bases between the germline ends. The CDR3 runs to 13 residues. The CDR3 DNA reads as TGCGCCAGCAGGCACAGGGACACAGATACGCAGTATTTT. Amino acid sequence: CASRHRDTDTQYF.

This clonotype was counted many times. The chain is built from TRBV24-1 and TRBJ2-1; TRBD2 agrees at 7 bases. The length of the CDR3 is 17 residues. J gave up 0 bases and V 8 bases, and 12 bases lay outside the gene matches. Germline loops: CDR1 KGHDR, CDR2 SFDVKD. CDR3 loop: CATNARRASGSYNEQFF. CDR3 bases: TGTGCCACCAATGCCAGAAGGGCTAGCGGCTCCTACAATGAGCAGTTCTTC.

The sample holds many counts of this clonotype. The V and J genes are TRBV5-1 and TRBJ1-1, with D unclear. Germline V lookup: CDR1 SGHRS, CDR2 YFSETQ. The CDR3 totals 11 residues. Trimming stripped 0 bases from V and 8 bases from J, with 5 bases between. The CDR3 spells CASSLGLEAFF. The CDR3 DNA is TGCGCCAGCAGCTTGGGACTCGAAGCTTTCTTT.